The clone carrying this T cell receptor (beta chain) is medium-sized within its sample. The target antigen is unknown. The source of the sample is a study of vaccination and CD4 T cells after COVID-19. The treatment is: approximately 9-day PBMC culture with coronavirus spike peptide pools or control peptides (ViraFEST assay). V lost 4 bases to trimming and J lost 2 bases, with 11 bases between them. The CDR3 runs to 14 residues. Germline V gene lookup returns CDR1 SNHLY and CDR2 FYNNEI. The Oncomine TCR Beta short-read assay generated sequence data from the DNA of cultured CD4+ T cells. TCRdb re-analysed the PCR reads in MiXCR, keeping a single row per CDR3 protein. The data hold 9,500 to 15,000 distinct CDR3 sequences, with around 40% observed a single time.

The material sequenced was cultured CD4+ T cells from blood. The sequence was obtained from a human donor with COVID-19. The chain recombines TRBV2 with TRBJ1-2; tentative D call: TRBD1 (6 bases). The CDR3 DNA follows: TGTGCCAGCAGTGGACAGGTAGCCAACTATGGCTACACCTTC. This sequence encodes CASSGQVANYGYTF. Using reference TRBV2 and TRBJ1-2 for the parts outside the CDR3, the full variable domain is EPEVTQTPSHQVTQMGQEVILRCVPISNHLYFYWYRQILGQKVEFLVSFYNNEISEKSEIFDDQFSVERPDGSNFTLKIRSTKLEDSAMYFCASSGQVANYGYTFGSGTRLTVV.